This entry is about one T cell receptor (beta chain). This sample is part of a study of shared clonotypes between healthy human individuals. Profiling relied on immunoSEQ multiplex PCR, and the TCRdb table lists in-frame clones only, not all of them. The data hold a few million clones, with approximately 92% observed a single time. The study enrolled healthy HIV-negative adults without recent acute infections or vaccinations as donors. From germline, CDR1 is SGHRS and CDR2 YFSETQ. V was pared by 2 bases and J by 4 bases, with 9 bases between. The length of the CDR3 is 14 residues. Sequencing input: naive CD4+ T cells sorted from blood. Subset denoted: CD45RA+ positively selected. J is TRBJ1-4 and V is TRBV5-1; D call uncertain. The TCR sequence derives from a man aged 18 to 29 in good health. CDR3 region: CASSLSQVNEKLFF. CDR3 bases: TGCGCCAGCAGCTTATCCCAGGTTAATGAAAAACTGTTTTTT.